These 17 T cell receptor beta chains came from one sample sequenced in a study of tumor-infiltrating lymphocytes in oesophageal squamous cell carcinoma. TCRdb itself ran the PCR reads through MiXCR, one entry per CDR3 protein. The sample includes some 20,000 distinct CDR3 sequences, over 40% seen only once; the top ten take about 30%. The sample taken for sequencing was normal esophageal tissue next to the tumor. The receptor source for this set is a female donor with esophageal squamous cell carcinoma.

The chain couples TRBV9 to TRBJ2-2, with D perhaps matching TRBD1 (5 bases). The CDR3 runs 12 residues. Trimming took off 0 bases at V and 14 bases at J, with 11 bases between the two ends. Germline CDR1 and CDR2: SGDLS and YYNGEE. The CDR3 DNA sequence: TGTGCCAGCAGCGTAGGGCAGGGTGAACTGTTTTTT. Translated: CASSVGQGELFF.

This clonotype showed up just once. The chain uses TRBV19 and TRBJ2-1, with a possible D match to TRBD1 (5 bases). The J call may not be correct, given that the DNA end is closer to TRBJ2-7. Germline-derived CDR1 and CDR2 are LNHDA and SQIVND (reference sequence). This CDR3 is built from 13 residues. The CDR3 DNA sequence: TGTGCCAGTAGTATAGCCCAGGGTCGGGAGCAGTACTTC. Its translation is CASSIAQGREQYF.

The genes are TRBV7-4 and TRBJ2-1; 7 bases match TRBD1. The J call may be incorrect, as the DNA end agrees better with TRBJ2-7. This CDR3 contains 15 residues. Looked up from germline, CDR1 is SGHVT and CDR2 is SQSDAQ. The DNA for the CDR3 is TGTGCCAGCAGCGCAGACAGGGCCGTCTCCTACGAGCAGTACTTC. Its protein is CASSADRAVSYEQYF.

This clonotype was observed a few times. One end of the junction fails to match germline, which may point to a read error. The CDR3 spells CASRWTGLNSPLHF. The CDR3 DNA sequence: TGTGCCAGCAGATGGACAGGCCTCAATTCACCCCTCCACTTC. The chain links TRBV7-2 to TRBJ2-7; 7 bases agree with TRBD1. The CDR3 loop spans 14 amino acids. Per germline, CDR1 SGHTA and CDR2 FQGNSA.

The chain couples TRBV7-2 to TRBJ2-7, with D maybe TRBD2 (5 bases). Germline V CDR1 and CDR2: SGHTA, FQGNSA. V lost 6 bases to trimming and J lost 0 bases, with 18 bases between them. This CDR3 is built from 16 residues. CDR3 coding DNA: TGTGCCAGCAGTATTATAAGGACGGGAAGCTCCTACGAGCAGTACTTC. Protein: CASSIIRTGSSYEQYF.

Points on this clonotype: The CDR3 carries no conserved terminal phenylalanine or tryptophan, so it likely arises from a read error. The limits of the CDR3 on the DNA are not certain, so only TCRdb's listed CDR3 is given. J is TRBJ2-7 and V is TRBV11-2; TRBD2, the table's D call, lacks a check against the DNA. Ends included, the CDR3 has 19 residues. Germline V gene lookup returns CDR1 SGHAT and CDR2 FQNNGV. Here the CDR3 reads CASSPGRVGTLRLEQYFGS.

The V gene is TRBV10-3, the J gene TRBJ2-1; D not resolved. The DNA end favors TRBJ2-7, so the J call may be wrong. Germline V gives CDR1 ENHRY, CDR2 SYGVKD. This CDR3 spans 14 amino acids. CDR3: CAISERLLAYEQYF. The CDR3 nucleotides read TGTGCCATCAGTGAGCGGTTACTTGCCTACGAGCAGTACTTC.

Notes on this clonotype: A much larger clone differs from this one at a single base, so this may be a read error. V is TRBV12-3 or TRBV12-4 and J is TRBJ1-3; D call uncertain. This CDR3 is 12 amino acids long. The CDR3 is CAGSSGGNTIYF. CDR3 DNA: TGTGCCGGCAGTTCGGGCGGAAACACCATATATTTT.

About this clonotype: The conserved closing phenylalanine or tryptophan is absent in this CDR3, likely reflecting a read error. The limits of the CDR3 on the DNA are not certain, so only TCRdb's listed CDR3 is given. The chain links TRBV5-4 to TRBJ2-1; TRBD2, the table's D call, lacks a check against the DNA. Per germline, CDR1 SGHNT and CDR2 YYREEE (reference sequence). The CDR3 spans 16 residues, counting both ends. The chain's CDR3 is CASSATSGPYEQYFGS.

The chain combines TRBV7-6 with TRBJ2-4; weak D call: TRBD2 (6 bases). Trimming took off 3 bases at V and 13 bases at J, with 28 bases between the two ends. This CDR3 comprises 17 residues. CDR1 and CDR2 from the germline V gene are SGHVS and FNYEAQ. The CDR3 DNA is TGTGCCAGCAGCTTCTTAGCGGCCGAGTTGGGTGGAAATGAGCAGTACTTC. It yields the protein CASSFLAAELGGNEQYF.

The rearrangement uses TRBV6-1 and TRBJ2-1; D is unclear. This CDR3 is built from 14 residues. Germline loops: CDR1 MNHNS, CDR2 SASEGT. Trimming took 7 bases from V and 2 from J, leaving 12 bases between them. CDR3 protein: CASIPNPTYNEQFF. As DNA, the CDR3 is TGTGCCAGCATACCCAATCCCACCTACAATGAGCAGTTCTTC.

The chain is built from TRBV6-6 and TRBJ2-5; perhaps TRBD2 as D (6 bases). The V and J ends lost 0 bases and 4 bases respectively, with 9 bases between them. This CDR3 has 14 amino acids. From germline, CDR1 is MNHNY and CDR2 SVGAGI (reference sequence). The CDR3 is CASSYSGGGETQYF. DNA of the CDR3: TGTGCCAGCAGTTACTCGGGGGGAGGAGAGACCCAGTACTTC.

This CDR3 is CASSSAKSSYNEQFF. CDR3 DNA sequence: TGTGCCAGCAGCTCCGCAAAAAGCTCCTACAATGAGCAGTTCTTC. The J gene is TRBJ2-1, the V gene TRBV7-3; D is unclear. Deletions cut 4 bases from V and 0 bases from J, with 10 bases between. CDR3 length: 15 residues. Germline V lookup: CDR1 SGHTA, CDR2 FQGTGA.

This clonotype was detected only a few times. One junction end disagrees with the germline gene, perhaps due to a read error. V is TRBV7-3 and J is TRBJ2-7; possible D gene TRBD1, 6 bases. There are 13 residues in the CDR3. From germline, CDR1 is SGHTA and CDR2 FQGTGA. The DNA for the CDR3 is TGTGCCAGCAGCTTGGGGGCCAATTCACCCCTCCACTTC. Translating gives CASSLGANSPLHF.

This chain connects TRBV6-5 to TRBJ2-1; D ambiguous. CDR1 is MNHEY and CDR2 is SVGAGI in the germline V gene. With 0 bases removed from V and 3 bases from J, the gap between germline ends came to 9 bases. This CDR3 region has 15 residues. The CDR3: CASSYSGFGYNEQFF. CDR3 in DNA: TGTGCCAGCAGTTACTCCGGTTTCGGCTACAATGAGCAGTTCTTC.

This clonotype was detected once. In DNA form, the CDR3 reads TGTGCCAGCAGTTTCGGGGGCACCGGACAGGGGTTAGGGGCTTGGTACGAGCAGTACTTC. It codes for CASSFGGTGQGLGAWYEQYF. The chain combines TRBV28 with TRBJ2-7; TRBD1 agrees at 9 bases. V lost 3 bases, J lost 4 bases, and 22 bases stayed unmatched. The CDR3 is 20 amino acids. CDR1 is MDHEN, CDR2 SYDVKM, per germline.

This clonotype is judged medium-sized. This chain uses TRBV7-9 with TRBJ2-3, with 7 nucleotides matching TRBD1. The CDR3 consists of 16 residues. Germline V gene sequence: CDR1 SEHNR, CDR2 FQNEAQ (reference sequence). Trimming at V came to 4 bases and at J to 0 bases, leaving 7 bases not matched to a gene. The CDR3 spells CASSSGQAQSTDTQYF. CDR3 coding DNA: TGTGCCAGCAGCTCCGGACAGGCCCAAAGCACAGATACGCAGTATTTT. Complete variable domain (other parts from reference TRBV7-9 and TRBJ2-3): DTGVSQNPRHKITKRGQNVTFRCDPISEHNRLYWYRQTLGQGPEFLTYFQNEAQLEKSRLLSDRFSAERPKGSFSTLEIQRTEQGDSAMYLCASSSGQAQSTDTQYFGPGTRLTVL.